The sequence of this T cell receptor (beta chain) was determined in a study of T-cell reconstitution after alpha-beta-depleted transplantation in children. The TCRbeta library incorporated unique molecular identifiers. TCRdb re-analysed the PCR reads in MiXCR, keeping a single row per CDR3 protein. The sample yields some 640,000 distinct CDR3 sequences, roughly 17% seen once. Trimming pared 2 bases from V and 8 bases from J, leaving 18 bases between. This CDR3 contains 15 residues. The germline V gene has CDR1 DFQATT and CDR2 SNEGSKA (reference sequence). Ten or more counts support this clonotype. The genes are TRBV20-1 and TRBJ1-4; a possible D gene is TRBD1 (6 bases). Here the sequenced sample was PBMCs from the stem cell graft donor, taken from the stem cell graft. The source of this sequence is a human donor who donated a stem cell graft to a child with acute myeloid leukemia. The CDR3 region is CSARPDRSAGEKLFF. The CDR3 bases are TGCAGTGCTAGACCTGACAGGTCCGCGGGAGAAAAACTGTTTTTT.